A selection of T cell receptor beta chains follows, all from one sample in a study of shared clonotypes between healthy human individuals. Sequencing was performed with immunoSEQ multiplex PCR; in TCRdb, only in-frame clones are kept and a portion is missing. Of a few hundred thousand clones listed, under 80% are singletons. The specimen sequenced was memory CD4+ T cells sorted from blood. These receptor sequences come from a man younger than 45 in good health. Both conserved end residues are part of each CDR3. A D gene is named only where the DNA matches it firmly. The size field is filled for only some rows; it gives once, few, many or a size class.

J	V	D	size	DNA	CDR3
TRBJ2-3	TRBV5-1	TRBD2	NA	TGCGCCAGCAGCTTGAAATTAGCGGGAGGGAGCACAGATACGCAGTATTTT	CASSLKLAGGSTDTQYF
TRBJ2-2	TRBV10-1	NA	NA	TGCGCCAGCAGTGCGGTAGGGGGGTCTAACACCGGGGAGCTGTTTTTT	CASSAVGGSNTGELFF
TRBJ2-7	TRBV5-5	TRBD2	many	TGTGCCAGCAGCCTTGTTAGCTCTAGCGGGGGTTCTTCCTACGAGCAGTACTTC	CASSLVSSSGGSSYEQYF
TRBJ2-7	TRBV18	TRBD2	NA	TGTGCCAGCTCACCTCTTAGCGGGAGGGAATCCTACGAGCAGTACTTC	CASSPLSGRESYEQYF
TRBJ2-3	TRBV2	NA	NA	TGTGCCAGCAGTGAAGGTGTAACAGGGCGGGCAGATACGCAGTATTTT	CASSEGVTGRADTQYF
TRBJ2-2	TRBV27	TRBD1	NA	TGTGCCAGCAGTTTTGGGACAGGGGTAGCCGGGGAGCTGTTTTTT	CASSFGTGVAGELFF
TRBJ2-7	TRBV28	NA	NA	TGTGCCAGCAGTTTACCCCGAGGGGGTAGTGAGTACTTC	CASSLPRGGSEYF
TRBJ2-7	TRBV11-3	TRBD1	few	TGTGCCAGCAGCTCGAGGGGGCATCCCGAGCAGTACTTC	CASSSRGHPEQYF
TRBJ2-2	TRBV29-1	NA	once	TGCAGCGCCAAGGGTCAGGGGGGTGGCACCGGGGAGCTGTTTTTT	CSAKGQGGGTGELFF
TRBJ2-7	TRBV10-2	NA	NA	TGCGCCAGCAGTGGTCAATACGAGCAGTACTTC	CASSGQYEQYF
TRBJ2-5	TRBV28	NA	few	TGTGCCAGCAGTTTCGTTGCAGTTCTTGTAGAAACCCAGTACTTC	CASSFVAVLVETQYF
TRBJ2-5	TRBV11-2	NA	NA	TGTGCCAGCAGATTCAACAGGGATGAGACCCAGTACTTC	CASRFNRDETQYF
TRBJ2-7	TRBV7-9	TRBD1	NA	TGTGCCAGCAGCTTGACGGGACAGGATCCTTACGAGCAGTACTTC	CASSLTGQDPYEQYF
TRBJ1-3	TRBV18	NA	NA	TGTGCCAGCTCACCAGACGGAAGCTCTGGAAACACCATATATTTT	CASSPDGSSGNTIYF
TRBJ2-7	TRBV28	NA	many	TGTGCCAGCAACCCACAGGGAGCCTACGAGCAGTACTTC	CASNPQGAYEQYF
TRBJ2-3	TRBV5-4	TRBD1	NA	TGTGCCAGCAGCTTAGGACAGGGGGCCGATACGCAGTATTTT	CASSLGQGADTQYF
TRBJ1-2	TRBV28	TRBD1	NA	TGTGCCAGCAGTTTGAGGGGGCGAGGCTACACCTTC	CASSLRGRGYTF
TRBJ2-7	TRBV10-3	NA	NA	TGTGCCATCAGTGAGTTGATGTACGAGCAGTACTTC	CAISELMYEQYF
TRBJ2-1	TRBV9	NA	NA	TGTGCCAGCAGCGTAGCTGAAACGTCTTTGACCTACAATGAGCAGTTCTTC	CASSVAETSLTYNEQFF
TRBJ2-7	TRBV2	TRBD2	NA	TGTGCCAGCAGTCGCGGGAGTTACGAGCAGTACTTC	CASSRGSYEQYF
TRBJ2-5	TRBV2	TRBD1	NA	TGTGCCAGCAGTGAGGGACAGGGCAGAGGTAACCAAGAGACCCAGTACTTC	CASSEGQGRGNQETQYF
TRBJ2-3	TRBV7-8	NA	NA	TGTGCCAGCAGCTTAGTGTCCGATACGCAGTATTTT	CASSLVSDTQYF
TRBJ2-1	TRBV9	TRBD2	NA	TGTGCCAGCAGCGTCCTGACCGGGACTAGGTACAATGAGCAGTTCTTC	CASSVLTGTRYNEQFF
TRBJ2-7	TRBV29-1	NA	few	TGCAGCGTTGACGGTCCGGGAGGCCAGGGGTACGAGCAGTACTTC	CSVDGPGGQGYEQYF
TRBJ2-2	TRBV5-1	NA	NA	TGCGCCAGCAGCTTGACAACGAACACCGGGGAGCTGTTTTTT	CASSLTTNTGELFF